Listed below are T cell receptor beta chains from one sample, sequenced in a study of cytomegalovirus exposure and HLA in healthy donors. Method: immunoSEQ multiplex PCR; TCRdb's copy keeps in-frame clones and lacks some. This table has about 150,000 clones, about four fifths appearing once. Source material: PBMCs. The receptors come from a woman aged 50 to 60 in good health and CMV-seropositive. Each CDR3 is given with its conserved first and last residue. A D gene is named only where the DNA matches it firmly. Size is omitted from some rows. Given values are once, few, many or a class for expanded clones.

cdr3_nt cdr3_aa clone_size j_call v_call d_call
TGTGCCAGCAGCGCAGCGTGGAGGAACACTGAAGCTTTCTTT CASSAAWRNTEAFF - TRBJ1-1 TRBV5-6 -
TGCGCCAGCAGCCAAGTTTTGGCGGGGCGAGGCTACACCTTC CASSQVLAGRGYTF - TRBJ1-2 TRBV4-3 -
TGTGCCAGCAGCCTCGGACAGGGAACAACAGATACGCAGTATTTT CASSLGQGTTDTQYF - TRBJ2-3 TRBV7-9 TRBD1
TGTGCCAGCAGCTATCAAGAGACCCAGTACTTC CASSYQETQYF - TRBJ2-5 TRBV27 -
TGCGCCAGCAGCCAAGAGGACAGCTCCTACGAGCAGTACTTC CASSQEDSSYEQYF - TRBJ2-7 TRBV4-3 -
TGCGCCAGCAGCCACGCCGGGACAGGGGGTGACGGCTACACCTTC CASSHAGTGGDGYTF few TRBJ1-2 TRBV4-3 TRBD1
TGTGCCTGGATTCCCTCCGGGACAGTAACCTACGAGCAGTACTTC CAWIPSGTVTYEQYF - TRBJ2-7 TRBV30 TRBD1
TGTGCCAGCTCACTAGGACAGGGGGGGAACACTGAAGCTTTCTTT CASSLGQGGNTEAFF - TRBJ1-1 TRBV18 TRBD1
TGTGCCAGCAGCGAGGTCGTCGGTAATTCCTACGAGCAGTACTTC CASSEVVGNSYEQYF - TRBJ2-7 TRBV5-6 -
TGTGCCATCAGCCACACAGGGGGCCCTGGCTACACCTTC CAISHTGGPGYTF - TRBJ1-2 TRBV10-3 TRBD1
TGTGCCAGCAGCTTGGGCCAGTATTCCTACGAGCAGTACTTC CASSLGQYSYEQYF - TRBJ2-7 TRBV5-5 -
TGTGCCAGCAGCCCGTGGGACAGGGCAGCCAATGAGCAGTTCTTC CASSPWDRAANEQFF once TRBJ2-1 TRBV7-3 TRBD1
TGTGCCAGCAATCCCGGACATCCGACCCAAAACATTCAGTACTTC CASNPGHPTQNIQYF - TRBJ2-4 TRBV6-9 -
TGCAGCGCTGAAGACAGGGTGGCCAAAAACATTCAGTACTTC CSAEDRVAKNIQYF - TRBJ2-4 TRBV29-1 TRBD1
TGCGCCAGCAGCCAAGGCGGACAGGGCTCCTACGAGCAGTACTTC CASSQGGQGSYEQYF - TRBJ2-7 TRBV4-3 TRBD1
TGTGCCAGCAGCTTAGGACTAGCGGGAGCCCTACCCTACGAGCAGTACTTC CASSLGLAGALPYEQYF - TRBJ2-7 TRBV13 TRBD2
TGTGCCAGCAGTGTGCTGAGGGACAGGCAATCGGAGACCCAGTACTTC CASSVLRDRQSETQYF - TRBJ2-5 TRBV6-1 TRBD1
TGTGCCAGCAGCTTGAGGAGGGGCGGAAACACCATATATTTT CASSLRRGGNTIYF - TRBJ1-3 TRBV7-2 -
TGTTCCAGCAGCTTAGCGCGAACGTTGGAGGGGTGGAACTATGGCTACACCTTC CSSSLARTLEGWNYGYTF once TRBJ1-2 TRBV7-9 -